This T cell receptor beta chain was found in a study of T cell responses to AZD1222 COVID-19 vaccine. A note on this clone: What it recognizes is unknown.

TCRdb's copy holds only in-frame clones and misses some; the assay was immunoSEQ multiplex PCR. The repertoire holds 44,000 or so clones, with about four fifths as singletons. This CDR3 spans 16 amino acids. Germline CDR1 WSHSY, CDR2 SAAADI. V lost 0 bases to trimming and J lost 4 bases, with 15 bases between them. Notes on the study in general: Close to half of all spike-specific TCRs reportedly target regions of the variants that are unmutated. Rises in breadth and depth of Spike-specific TCRs came after two AZD1222 doses. Just a handful of AZD1222 recipients were seropositive at baseline. The sample set comprised mostly white British donors with more females, and clonal diversity was possibly underestimated.

The TCR comes from an adult who received the MenACWY meningococcal vaccine as a control. The chain carries TRBV10-2 and TRBJ1-1, with D unresolved. The sequences come from peripheral blood, collected 28 days after the second dose of the MenACWY control vaccine. The CDR3 region is CASSESPGQAGTEAFF. The CDR3 bases are TGCGCCAGCAGTGAGTCTCCGGGCCAGGCTGGCACTGAAGCTTTCTTT.